This entry lists 17 T cell receptor beta chains sequenced from one sample in a study of cytomegalovirus exposure and HLA in healthy donors. The table came from immunoSEQ multiplex PCR; TCRdb's copy has only in-frame clones and leaves some out. This table has around 350,000 clones, roughly 88% appearing once. Sample: PBMCs. The source of these receptors is a woman aged 18-29 years in good health and CMV-seronegative.

The genes are TRBV5-1 and TRBJ1-4; 8 nucleotides match TRBD1. This CDR3 spans 15 amino acids. CDR1 is SGHRS, CDR2 YFSETQ, per germline. With V trimmed by 4 bases and J by 6 bases, 8 bases remained unmatched. The CDR3 loop reads CASSRSGGADEKLFF. As DNA, the CDR3 is TGCGCCAGCAGCAGATCAGGGGGCGCGGATGAAAAACTGTTTTTT. The full variable domain, rest sourced from reference TRBV5-1 and TRBJ1-4, is KAGVTQTPRYLIKTRGQQVTLSCSPISGHRSVSWYQQTPGQGLQFLFEYFSETQRNKGNFPGRFSGRQFSNSRSEMNVSTLELGDSALYLCASSRSGGADEKLFFGSGTQLSVL.

The genes are TRBV28 and TRBJ1-5; D is unclear. Germline loops: CDR1 MDHEN, CDR2 SYDVKM. The V and J ends lost 5 bases and 6 bases respectively, with 20 bases between them. This CDR3 spans 16 amino acids. The CDR3 DNA follows: TGTGCCAGCAGTCTCCGCTCCTGGGAGGGAGGTCAGCCCCAGCATTTT. Amino acids: CASSLRSWEGGQPQHF.

This clone is a singleton in its sample. The J gene is TRBJ2-7, the V gene TRBV11-2, with 7 bases identical to TRBD1. CDR3 length equals 13 residues. Germline V CDR1 and CDR2: SGHAT, FQNNGV. Trimming at V came to 6 bases and at J to 2 bases, leaving 4 bases not matched to a gene. The CDR3 loop is CASSQQGPYEQYF. The CDR3 bases are TGTGCCAGCAGTCAACAGGGGCCCTACGAGCAGTACTTC.

This chain links TRBV30 with TRBJ2-1; the D gene is possibly TRBD1 (6 bases). The CDR3 runs 14 residues. Germline V gene lookup returns CDR1 GTSNPN and CDR2 SVGIG (reference sequence). The V end lost 0 bases, the J end lost 8 bases, and 14 bases lay between the germline ends. The CDR3 nucleotides read TGTGCCTGGAGTGTACCAGGGGAAATCGATGAGCAGTTCTTC. It encodes CAWSVPGEIDEQFF.

The chain carries TRBV19 and TRBJ1-4; possibly TRBD1 for D (5 bases). V was clipped by 7 bases and J by 3 bases, with 12 bases between them. CDR1 is LNHDA, CDR2 SQIVND, per germline (reference sequence). This CDR3 has 14 amino acids. CDR3 nucleotide sequence: TGTGCCAGTACATCCGGGGGAGCTAATGAAAAACTGTTTTTT. Translation: CASTSGGANEKLFF.

The V call is TRBV6-5, the J call TRBJ2-2; 8 bases are shared with TRBD2. With 5 bases clipped from V and 5 bases from J, the junction kept 7 bases outside the gene matches. From germline, CDR1 is MNHEY and CDR2 SVGAGI. This CDR3 contains 15 residues. CDR3 amino acids: CASSPGGVYTGELFF. The CDR3 bases are TGTGCCAGCAGTCCCGGGGGGGTTTATACCGGGGAGCTGTTTTTT.

As for this clone: The sample has other DNA sequences that encode this CDR3 too. This chain joins TRBV6-5 and TRBJ2-1; 11 bases are shared with TRBD2. The CDR3 spans 15 residues. Losses at the gene ends were 6 bases for V and 4 bases for J; bases not matched to a gene: 5. Germline assignment: CDR1 MNHEY and CDR2 SVGAGI. The CDR3 DNA reads as TGTGCCAGCAGCTACACTAGCGGGGGTTACAATGAGCAGTTCTTC. Its protein is CASSYTSGGYNEQFF.

The chain carries TRBV5-1 and TRBJ1-2; TRBD1 matches at 8 bases. Germline V gene sequence: CDR1 SGHRS, CDR2 YFSETQ. With V trimmed by 4 bases and J by 5 bases, 10 bases remained unmatched. This CDR3 spans 15 amino acids. Written as DNA, the CDR3 is TGCGCCAGCAGCGGAACGGACAGGGAAAGGTATGGCTACACCTTC. Encoded protein: CASSGTDRERYGYTF.

This chain connects TRBV5-4 to TRBJ2-1; D is perhaps TRBD2 (5 bases). This CDR3 spans 14 amino acids. Germline assignment: CDR1 SGHNT and CDR2 YYREEE (reference sequence). V was shortened by 0 bases and J by 5 bases, with 9 bases between the two germline ends. For the CDR3, the DNA is TGTGCCAGCAGCTTGGTTTCGGGGAACAATGAGCAGTTCTTC. Translation gives CASSLVSGNNEQFF.

The rearrangement links TRBV7-6 to TRBJ1-4; the D gene is possibly TRBD1 (5 bases). The CDR3 has 15 residues. The V gene's germline CDR1 is SGHVS and CDR2 FNYEAQ. With 4 bases removed from V and 6 bases from J, the gap between germline ends came to 15 bases. This CDR3 is CASSSRGPADEKLFF. Here the CDR3 DNA reads TGTGCCAGCAGCTCTAGGGGTCCCGCGGATGAAAAACTGTTTTTT.

V is TRBV5-4 and J is TRBJ2-7; D possibly corresponds to TRBD2 (5 bases). V dropped 5 bases and J dropped 0 bases, with 12 bases sitting between them. The CDR3 is made up of 14 amino acids. Per germline, CDR1 SGHNT and CDR2 YYREEE (reference sequence). The CDR3 DNA sequence: TGTGCCAGCAGATCGGACTTCCCCTCCTACGAGCAGTACTTC. Its translation is CASRSDFPSYEQYF.

This clone was counted once. The chain joins TRBV9 to TRBJ2-3; 12 bases agree with TRBD2. The CDR3 extends over 15 amino acids. Germline V CDR1 and CDR2: SGDLS, YYNGEE. With 4 bases clipped from V and 3 bases from J, the junction kept 3 bases outside the gene matches. CDR3 loop: CASSSTSGRTDTQYF. The CDR3 nucleotides read TGTGCCAGCAGCTCGACTAGCGGGAGAACAGATACGCAGTATTTT.

The rearrangement links TRBV4-1 to TRBJ1-1; no firm D call. Deletions cut 1 base from V and 7 bases from J, with 19 bases between. Germline CDR1 reads MGHRA; CDR2 reads YSYEKL. This CDR3 spans 16 amino acids. The CDR3 sequence is CASSQVGGPARNEAFF. As DNA, the CDR3 is TGCGCCAGCAGCCAAGTGGGAGGTCCGGCTCGGAATGAAGCTTTCTTT.

The chain employs TRBV7-9 and TRBJ2-2, with D perhaps TRBD1 (5 bases). The V gene's germline CDR1 is SEHNR and CDR2 FQNEAQ (reference sequence). Trimming left V 1 base short and J 6 bases short, with 9 bases between. The CDR3 sequence is 14 residues long. CDR3 sequence: CASSLGREAGELFF. CDR3 nucleotide sequence: TGTGCCAGCAGCTTAGGCAGGGAAGCCGGGGAGCTGTTTTTT.

CDR3 coding DNA: TGCGCCAGCAGCCAAGAATACAGGGCGGCCTACAATGAGCAGTTCTTC. Protein sequence: CASSQEYRAAYNEQFF. The chain joins TRBV4-1 to TRBJ2-1, with D possibly TRBD1 on 6 matching bases. In germline, CDR1 is MGHRA, CDR2 YSYEKL. V lost 0 bases, J lost 2 bases, and 11 bases lay in between. The CDR3 runs to 16 residues.

The chain carries TRBV11-2 and TRBJ2-7; D is possibly TRBD1 (5 bases). Germline CDR1 is SGHAT and CDR2 is FQNNGV. The CDR3 totals 14 residues. Trimming removed 4 bases from V and 3 bases from J, with 13 bases in between. Here the CDR3 reads CASSYGSGYYEQYF. DNA of the CDR3: TGTGCCAGCAGCTACGGGTCAGGGTACTACGAGCAGTACTTC.

The genes are TRBV4-1 and TRBJ2-3, with D unresolved. Trimming removed 0 bases from V and 7 bases from J, with 8 bases in between. CDR1 and CDR2 (germline): MGHRA, YSYEKL. The CDR3 length is 13 residues. CDR3 coding DNA: TGCGCCAGCAGCCAAGATCAGTCTTATACGCAGTATTTT. It encodes CASSQDQSYTQYF.